The rows below give T cell receptor beta chains drawn from one sample of a study of HIV-infected patients and healthy controls. One entry per CDR3 protein results from TCRdb running MiXCR on the 5' RACE reads. In the table there are 10,000 or so distinct CDR3 sequences, roughly 5.8% of which are singletons. The sequenced sample was blood. All receptors derive from an adult in good health. Both conserved end residues are part of each CDR3. Each record gives: V gene, J gene, clone size, D gene, CDR3 protein, CDR3 DNA. The D gene is left open where the match is weak. A row's size may be missing; if present it is once, few, many or a size class.

v_gene: TRBV28; j_gene: TRBJ2-7; abundance: medium-sized; d_gene: -; CDR3aa: CASPGGLPIEQYF; CDR3nt: TGTGCCAGTCCTGGGGGGCTCCCGATCGAGCAGTACTTC
v_gene: TRBV7-9; j_gene: TRBJ2-7; abundance: medium-sized; d_gene: -; CDR3aa: CASSPYGAHEQYF; CDR3nt: TGTGCCAGCAGCCCATACGGGGCCCACGAGCAGTACTTC
v_gene: TRBV24-1; j_gene: TRBJ2-5; abundance: many; d_gene: -; CDR3aa: CATSDVTRTQETQYF; CDR3nt: TGTGCCACCAGTGACGTCACTAGAACCCAAGAGACCCAGTACTTC
v_gene: TRBV6-2/TRBV6-3; j_gene: TRBJ1-1; abundance: many; d_gene: TRBD1; CDR3aa: CASTWDREVSEAFF; CDR3nt: TGTGCCAGCACCTGGGACAGGGAAGTTTCTGAAGCTTTCTTT
v_gene: TRBV27; j_gene: TRBJ2-1; abundance: large; d_gene: TRBD2; CDR3aa: CASNGGGAHEQFF; CDR3nt: TGTGCCAGCAACGGCGGGGGGGCCCATGAGCAGTTCTTC
v_gene: TRBV7-9; j_gene: TRBJ1-4; abundance: many; d_gene: -; CDR3aa: CASSGQNANEKLFF; CDR3nt: TGTGCCAGCAGCGGACAGAACGCTAATGAAAAACTGTTTTTT
v_gene: TRBV20-1; j_gene: TRBJ1-1; abundance: many; d_gene: -; CDR3aa: CSASSGGQNTEAFF; CDR3nt: TGCAGTGCTAGTTCTGGGGGGCAGAACACTGAAGCTTTCTTT
v_gene: TRBV7-2; j_gene: TRBJ1-1; abundance: many; d_gene: -; CDR3aa: CASSLVGLNTEAFF; CDR3nt: TGTGCCAGCAGCTTAGTGGGGCTGAACACTGAAGCTTTCTTT
v_gene: TRBV7-9; j_gene: TRBJ1-6; abundance: many; d_gene: -; CDR3aa: CASSLVTVNSPLHF; CDR3nt: TGTGCCAGCAGCTTGGTCACCGTTAATTCACCCCTCCACTTT
v_gene: TRBV12-3/TRBV12-4; j_gene: TRBJ2-3; abundance: medium-sized; d_gene: -; CDR3aa: CASRPLGLRTDTQYF; CDR3nt: TGTGCCAGCAGGCCTCTGGGACTTCGCACAGATACGCAGTATTTT
v_gene: TRBV4-1; j_gene: TRBJ2-6; abundance: few; d_gene: TRBD1; CDR3aa: CASSQEGQTANVLTF; CDR3nt: TGCGCCAGCAGCCAAGAGGGACAGACCGCCAACGTCCTGACTTTC
v_gene: TRBV2; j_gene: TRBJ1-1; abundance: medium-sized; d_gene: TRBD1; CDR3aa: CASSRDRNTEAFF; CDR3nt: TGTGCCAGCAGTCGGGACAGAAACACTGAAGCTTTCTTT
v_gene: TRBV7-9; j_gene: TRBJ1-1; abundance: -; d_gene: TRBD1; CDR3aa: CASSLRTGGNTEAFF; CDR3nt: TGTGCCAGCAGCTTACGGACAGGGGGGAACACTGAAGCTTTCTTT
v_gene: TRBV5-1; j_gene: TRBJ2-5; abundance: medium-sized; d_gene: TRBD1; CDR3aa: CASSRGQQETQYF; CDR3nt: TGCGCCAGCAGCCGGGGACAGCAAGAGACCCAGTACTTC
v_gene: TRBV4-3; j_gene: TRBJ2-7; abundance: many; d_gene: -; CDR3aa: CASSPYEQYF; CDR3nt: TGCGCCAGCAGTCCATACGAGCAGTACTTC
v_gene: TRBV3-1; j_gene: TRBJ2-1; abundance: medium-sized; d_gene: -; CDR3aa: CASSQWGASSYNEQFF; CDR3nt: TGTGCCAGCAGCCAATGGGGCGCCAGCTCCTACAATGAGCAGTTCTTC
v_gene: TRBV7-2; j_gene: TRBJ1-4; abundance: medium-sized; d_gene: -; CDR3aa: CASSRTGLTNEKLFF; CDR3nt: TGTGCCAGCAGCCGAACGGGTTTGACTAATGAAAAACTGTTTTTT
v_gene: TRBV5-1; j_gene: TRBJ2-5; abundance: medium-sized; d_gene: TRBD1; CDR3aa: CASSAGQGGTETQYF; CDR3nt: TGCGCCAGCAGCGCGGGACAGGGCGGAACGGAGACCCAGTACTTC
v_gene: TRBV9; j_gene: TRBJ1-6; abundance: medium-sized; d_gene: -; CDR3aa: CASSVAPNSPLHF; CDR3nt: TGTGCCAGCAGCGTAGCACCGAATTCACCCCTCCACTTT
v_gene: TRBV7-2; j_gene: TRBJ1-5; abundance: few; d_gene: TRBD1; CDR3aa: CASSPQDRGGISNQPQHF; CDR3nt: TGTGCCAGCAGCCCCCAGGACAGGGGGGGGATTAGCAATCAGCCCCAGCATTTT
v_gene: TRBV28; j_gene: TRBJ1-5; abundance: many; d_gene: -; CDR3aa: CASSFGGDGNQPQHF; CDR3nt: TGTGCCAGCAGTTTTGGGGGCGACGGCAATCAGCCCCAGCATTTT
v_gene: TRBV12-3/TRBV12-4; j_gene: TRBJ2-3; abundance: medium-sized; d_gene: -; CDR3aa: CASSHGHTDTQYF; CDR3nt: TGTGCCAGTTCTCACGGACACACAGATACGCAGTATTTT
v_gene: TRBV11-2; j_gene: TRBJ2-5; abundance: -; d_gene: TRBD2; CDR3aa: CASSDPTSGGQETQYF; CDR3nt: TGTGCCAGCAGCGACCCGACTAGCGGGGGTCAAGAGACCCAGTACTTC
v_gene: TRBV20-1; j_gene: TRBJ1-1; abundance: many; d_gene: -; CDR3aa: CSARPPGHLNTEAFF; CDR3nt: TGCAGTGCTAGGCCCCCAGGACACCTAAACACTGAAGCTTTCTTT
v_gene: TRBV30; j_gene: TRBJ2-1; abundance: many; d_gene: -; CDR3aa: CAWNSRGNYNEQFF; CDR3nt: TGTGCCTGGAATTCGCGGGGCAACTACAATGAGCAGTTCTTC
v_gene: TRBV12-3/TRBV12-4; j_gene: TRBJ2-1; abundance: many; d_gene: TRBD2; CDR3aa: CASSSTILAGVDNEQFF; CDR3nt: TGTGCCAGCAGTTCGACGATTTTAGCGGGAGTTGACAATGAGCAGTTCTTC
v_gene: TRBV7-2; j_gene: TRBJ2-5; abundance: many; d_gene: TRBD2; CDR3aa: CASSPRGGPIQETQYF; CDR3nt: TGTGCCAGCAGTCCCCGGGGAGGGCCCATACAAGAGACCCAGTACTTC
v_gene: TRBV5-1; j_gene: TRBJ1-5; abundance: many; d_gene: -; CDR3aa: CASSFGIDQPQHF; CDR3nt: TGCGCCAGCAGCTTTGGGATTGATCAGCCCCAGCATTTT
v_gene: TRBV4-1; j_gene: TRBJ2-2; abundance: many; d_gene: TRBD2; CDR3aa: CASSQGPGTRRSGELFF; CDR3nt: TGCGCCAGCAGCCAAGGGCCAGGGACTAGGAGAAGCGGGGAGCTGTTTTTT
v_gene: TRBV4-1; j_gene: TRBJ2-1; abundance: medium-sized; d_gene: -; CDR3aa: CASSQVLYEQFF; CDR3nt: TGCGCCAGCAGCCAAGTGTTATATGAGCAGTTCTTC
v_gene: TRBV6-1; j_gene: TRBJ2-7; abundance: few; d_gene: -; CDR3aa: CASTLGWHEQYF; CDR3nt: TGTGCCAGCACTCTCGGTTGGCACGAGCAGTACTTC
v_gene: TRBV20-1; j_gene: TRBJ1-5; abundance: medium-sized; d_gene: -; CDR3aa: CSARVLRNQPQHF; CDR3nt: TGCAGTGCTAGAGTTCTGCGGAATCAGCCCCAGCATTTT